This TCR beta chain was found in a study of blood T cells in healthy people across ages. Across the study: About one barcoded beta molecule per two T cells was the capture yield of template switching.

Study results and caveats: Nothing was known about donor CMV status, and this possibly confounded expanded clonotype changes.

The CDR3 totals 14 residues. With 7 bases clipped from V and 4 bases from J, the junction kept 10 bases outside the gene matches. A word on this clonotype: Its antigen is undetermined.

Drawn from each donor were 7.5 to 10 milliliters of peripheral blood. Then a second PCR, running roughly 7 to 11 cycles, was carried out with a sample-barcoded 5' primer and a J-beta primer mix. TCRdb fed the 5' RACE reads into MiXCR, producing one record per CDR3 protein. The data show some 800,000 distinct CDR3 sequences, around 42% seen once. This TCR was recovered from a man in his 60s in good health. Sample: blood. The chain combines TRBV12-3 or TRBV12-4 with TRBJ2-7; 7 nucleotides agree with TRBD2. The chain's CDR3 is CASTYGAGDYEQYF. The CDR3 DNA reads as TGTGCCAGCACGTATGGGGCGGGGGATTACGAGCAGTACTTC.